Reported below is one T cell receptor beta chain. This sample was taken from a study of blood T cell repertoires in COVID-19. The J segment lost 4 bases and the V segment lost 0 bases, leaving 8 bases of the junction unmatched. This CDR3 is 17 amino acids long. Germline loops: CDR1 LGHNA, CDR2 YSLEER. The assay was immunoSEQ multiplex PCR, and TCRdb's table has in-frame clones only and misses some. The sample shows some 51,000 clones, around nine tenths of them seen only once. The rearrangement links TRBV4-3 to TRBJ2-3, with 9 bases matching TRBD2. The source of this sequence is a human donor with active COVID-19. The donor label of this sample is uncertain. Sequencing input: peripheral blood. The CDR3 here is CASSQDWGGGASDTQYF. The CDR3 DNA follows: TGCGCCAGCAGCCAAGATTGGGGCGGGGGGGCATCAGATACGCAGTATTTT.